Listed below are T cell receptor beta chains from one sample, sequenced in a study of T cells in Graves' hyperthyroidism and ophthalmopathy. Using its own MiXCR run on the multiplex PCR reads, TCRdb lists one record per CDR3 protein. Seen here are hundreds of thousands of distinct CDR3 sequences, over 12% observed once, and the top ten hold roughly 4.5%. Sequencing used blood. Receptors were obtained from a woman between 35 and 50 years old with Graves' ophthalmopathy. The CDR3 runs from the conserved cysteine through the conserved F or W. Each record gives: D gene, J gene, V gene, CDR3 length, CDR3 protein. A D gene is named only where the DNA matches it firmly.

d_call: TRBD2
j_call: TRBJ2-7
v_call: TRBV20-1
cdr3_length: 13
cdr3_aa: CSATGLALGEQYF

d_call: TRBD2
j_call: TRBJ2-7
v_call: TRBV20-1
cdr3_length: 12
cdr3_aa: CSASTSGTKRYF

d_call: NA
j_call: TRBJ2-3
v_call: TRBV14
cdr3_length: 18
cdr3_aa: CASSQEVESGRGTDTQYF

d_call: TRBD1
j_call: TRBJ1-5
v_call: TRBV25-1
cdr3_length: 20
cdr3_aa: CASNAGTGQGTRTRYQPQHF

d_call: NA
j_call: TRBJ1-5
v_call: TRBV28
cdr3_length: 15
cdr3_aa: CASSSTPRTLPDQHF

d_call: NA
j_call: TRBJ1-5
v_call: TRBV19
cdr3_length: 18
cdr3_aa: CASSMWGLLPGSNQPQHF

d_call: NA
j_call: TRBJ1-3
v_call: TRBV6-5
cdr3_length: 15
cdr3_aa: CASSWGGSSGNTIYF

d_call: TRBD1
j_call: TRBJ1-1
v_call: TRBV28
cdr3_length: 16
cdr3_aa: CASSEGTGDKYTEAFF

d_call: TRBD1
j_call: TRBJ1-2
v_call: TRBV7-9
cdr3_length: 12
cdr3_aa: CASADRNNGYTF

d_call: TRBD2
j_call: TRBJ2-7
v_call: TRBV7-8
cdr3_length: 15
cdr3_aa: CASSLAGGPQNEQYF

d_call: NA
j_call: TRBJ1-1
v_call: TRBV7-8
cdr3_length: 14
cdr3_aa: CASSLERSRTEAFF

d_call: TRBD1
j_call: TRBJ1-1
v_call: TRBV12-3/TRBV12-4
cdr3_length: 17
cdr3_aa: CASIRLQGAGTGTEAFF

d_call: NA
j_call: TRBJ2-2
v_call: TRBV24-1
cdr3_length: 14
cdr3_aa: CATSDFSDTGELFF

d_call: TRBD1
j_call: TRBJ2-7
v_call: TRBV28
cdr3_length: 16
cdr3_aa: CASSLGAGGTGYEQYF

d_call: NA
j_call: TRBJ1-3
v_call: TRBV6-5
cdr3_length: 15
cdr3_aa: CASSYGRYSGNTIYF

d_call: TRBD2
j_call: TRBJ2-7
v_call: TRBV5-1
cdr3_length: 14
cdr3_aa: CASSLASGRYEQYF

d_call: NA
j_call: TRBJ1-5
v_call: TRBV19
cdr3_length: 13
cdr3_aa: CASSPDGPGPQHF

d_call: NA
j_call: TRBJ1-1
v_call: TRBV7-8
cdr3_length: 14
cdr3_aa: CASSARDPNTEAFF

d_call: NA
j_call: TRBJ2-5
v_call: TRBV2
cdr3_length: 15
cdr3_aa: CASSGGNGPQETQYF

d_call: TRBD1
j_call: TRBJ2-3
v_call: TRBV13
cdr3_length: 15
cdr3_aa: CASSPTTGGTDTQYF

d_call: TRBD2
j_call: TRBJ2-7
v_call: TRBV30
cdr3_length: 14
cdr3_aa: CAWSVRVAGGLQYF

d_call: TRBD1
j_call: TRBJ1-5
v_call: TRBV20-1
cdr3_length: 15
cdr3_aa: CSASAGTGVNQPQHF